The clone carrying this T cell receptor beta chain has just a few counts. This entry is derived from a study of T cell responses to AZD1222 COVID-19 vaccine. Sequencing was performed with immunoSEQ multiplex PCR; in TCRdb, only in-frame clones are kept and a portion is missing. Here the sample spans some 100,000 clones, roughly 86% being singletons. This CDR3 is built from 16 residues. The germline gives CDR1 LGHDT, CDR2 YNNKEL (reference sequence). V lost 1 base, J lost 5 bases, and 6 bases stayed unmatched. The receptor's source is an adult in good health. The material sequenced was peripheral blood, taken on day 0 of MenACWY control vaccination. This rearrangement joins TRBV3-1 (or the pseudogene TRBV3-2) to TRBJ2-2; 8 positions agree with TRBD1. Written as DNA, the CDR3 is TGTGCCAGCAGCCAAGGAGGACAGGGAAGGACCGGGGAGCTGTTTTTT. It specifies CASSQGGQGRTGELFF.